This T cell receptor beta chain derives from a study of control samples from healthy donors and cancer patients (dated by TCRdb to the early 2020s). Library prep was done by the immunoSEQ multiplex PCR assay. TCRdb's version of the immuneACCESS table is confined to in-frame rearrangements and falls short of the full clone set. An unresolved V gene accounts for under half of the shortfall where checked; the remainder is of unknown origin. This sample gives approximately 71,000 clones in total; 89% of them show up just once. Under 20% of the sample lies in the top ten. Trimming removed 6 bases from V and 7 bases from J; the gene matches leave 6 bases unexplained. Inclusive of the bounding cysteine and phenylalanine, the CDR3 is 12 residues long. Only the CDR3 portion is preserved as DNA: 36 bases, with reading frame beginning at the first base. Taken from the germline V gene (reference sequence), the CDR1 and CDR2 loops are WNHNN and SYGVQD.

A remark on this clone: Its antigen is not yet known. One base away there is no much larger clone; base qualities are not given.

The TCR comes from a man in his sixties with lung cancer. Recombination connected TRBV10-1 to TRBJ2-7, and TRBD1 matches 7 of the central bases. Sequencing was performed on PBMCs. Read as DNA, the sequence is TGCGCCAGCAGCGCGACAGGGTTGGAGCAGTACTTC. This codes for CASSATGLEQYF.